This is a list of T cell receptor beta chains from one sample in a study of T cell repertoires in cytomegalovirus infection. TCRdb reprocessed the reads with MiXCR, giving one entry per CDR3 protein. The table lists about 320,000 distinct CDR3 sequences, roughly 9.5% of them singletons, with around 4.5% in the top ten. The sample comprised PBMCs. The receptor source for this set is a human donor in good health (CMV status not recorded). Some clones in this sample may be carry-over from other donors' samples. CDR3s leave out the opening cysteine and the closing phenylalanine or tryptophan. Fields, in order: clone size, V gene, J gene, CDR3 protein. Size is stated for part of the rows, as once, few or many counts, or as a class when the clone is expanded.

size: many; V: TRBV7-2; J: TRBJ2-2; CDR3: ASSLGYRVDTGELF
size: .; V: TRBV7-2; J: TRBJ2-1; CDR3: ASRFVAGTNEQF
size: .; V: TRBV5-5; J: TRBJ2-2; CDR3: TSGERHGGGELF
size: few; V: TRBV7-2; J: TRBJ2-2; CDR3: ASSLEVADTGELF
size: many; V: TRBV10-3; J: TRBJ2-1; CDR3: AIRWSASYNEQF
size: few; V: TRBV6-6; J: TRBJ2-7; CDR3: ASRTGLGSREQY
size: many; V: TRBV19; J: TRBJ1-5; CDR3: ASSQQGAGQPQH
size: .; V: TRBV6-6; J: TRBJ2-5; CDR3: ASSFSGRQETQY
size: .; V: TRBV11-2; J: TRBJ2-7; CDR3: ASSTFSGSSYEQY
size: few; V: TRBV2; J: TRBJ2-7; CDR3: ASRMTGLYEQY
size: few; V: TRBV20-1; J: TRBJ2-3; CDR3: SASAPSTDTQY
size: few; V: TRBV20-1; J: TRBJ2-3; CDR3: SAPASGDTQY
size: many; V: TRBV7-2; J: TRBJ1-6; CDR3: ASSVGTAVNSPLH
size: .; V: TRBV2; J: TRBJ2-4; CDR3: ASTQIVLAKNIQY
size: once; V: TRBV11-2; J: TRBJ2-7; CDR3: ASSLSYGGCKDEQY
size: few; V: TRBV11-2; J: TRBJ2-5; CDR3: ASSLQDREQETQY
size: many; V: TRBV7-2; J: TRBJ1-4; CDR3: ASTRAFNEKLF
size: many; V: TRBV7-2; J: TRBJ2-2; CDR3: ASSLGPGLAAPTGELF
size: few; V: TRBV12-3/TRBV12-4; J: TRBJ1-6; CDR3: ASSFNPGSSYNSPLH
size: few; V: TRBV9; J: TRBJ2-1; CDR3: ASSAMLSEGHNEQF
size: many; V: TRBV7-2; J: TRBJ2-5; CDR3: ASSWGGGGGALETQY
size: many; V: TRBV28; J: TRBJ1-6; CDR3: ASSLGLINSPLH
size: .; V: TRBV12-3/TRBV12-4; J: TRBJ1-5; CDR3: ASSLLGAGNQPQH
size: .; V: TRBV6-2/TRBV6-3; J: TRBJ2-1; CDR3: ASMPSGRADEQF
size: many; V: TRBV7-9; J: TRBJ2-3; CDR3: ASSEQGRSTDTQY
size: few; V: TRBV7-2; J: TRBJ2-3; CDR3: ASSLVWSTDTQY
size: .; V: TRBV27; J: TRBJ2-3; CDR3: ASKASGRDTQY
size: many; V: TRBV7-8; J: TRBJ2-7; CDR3: ANPNRGTSGSDVTCEQY
size: many; V: TRBV7-9; J: TRBJ2-1; CDR3: ASSSGTSGRRNEQF
size: many; V: TRBV7-2; J: TRBJ2-5; CDR3: ASSTSGGAGKTQY
size: few; V: TRBV7-3; J: TRBJ2-1; CDR3: ASSPTRGQYNEQF